The TCR beta chain described here comes from a study of cytomegalovirus exposure and HLA in healthy donors. Background on the study: The 110 million or so unique TCR beta sequences, from 150 million to 200 million T cells, were found by an earlier analysis. Findings and limits, study-wide: Later analysis demonstrated an association between a missense DCLRE1C variant and TCR beta V- and J-gene trimming. Earlier analysis yielded a pattern in which most TCR beta V segments were productive about 87% or about 30% of the time.

This CDR3 has 16 amino acids. Germline V gene sequence: CDR1 SGHNT, CDR2 YYREEE (reference sequence). V lost 1 base and J 2 bases, leaving 15 bases between the germline ends. Concerning this clone: Its antigen is not known.

60 Vbeta and 13 Jbeta primers were used in PCR. The table came from immunoSEQ multiplex PCR; TCRdb's copy has only in-frame clones and leaves some out. The sample lists about 190,000 clones; more than 75% were seen once. This sequence joins TRBV5-4 and TRBJ2-5, with a possible D match to TRBD2 (6 bases). The source of this sequence is a woman between 18 and 30 years old in good health and CMV-seronegative. Sequencing was done on a sample of PBMCs. The chain's CDR3 is CASSLRLEGRQETQYF. The CDR3 DNA is TGTGCCAGCAGCTTGCGACTGGAGGGACGGCAAGAGACCCAGTACTTC.